Listed below are T cell receptor beta chains from one sample, sequenced in a study of cytomegalovirus exposure and HLA in healthy donors. The method was immunoSEQ multiplex PCR; TCRdb's version includes in-frame clones alone and lacks a portion of them. The profile shows approximately 120,000 clones, over 65% of them singletons. The material sequenced was PBMCs. These receptors originate from a middle-aged man in good health and CMV-seropositive. Both conserved end residues are part of each CDR3. Fields, in order: D gene, clone size, V gene, J gene, CDR3 DNA, CDR3 protein. The D gene is left open where the match is weak. Only part of the rows carry a size: once, few, many, or a class if the clone is expanded.

>.|few|TRBV19|TRBJ1-1
TGTGCCAGTAGTTCGACAGTGAACACTGAAGCTTTCTTT
CASSSTVNTEAFF
>TRBD1|.|TRBV27|TRBJ1-2
TGTGCCAGCAGTCAGGGGGGACAGGCGTTGCATGGCTACACCTTC
CASSQGGQALHGYTF
>TRBD1|.|TRBV18|TRBJ1-2
TGTGCCAGCTCACCAATGACAGGGTCTGATAACTATGGCTACACCTTC
CASSPMTGSDNYGYTF
>.|.|TRBV2|TRBJ2-2
TGTGCCAGCAGTGAAGTAGTGGGGGGTGACGGGGAGCTGTTTTTT
CASSEVVGGDGELFF
>.|.|TRBV30|TRBJ1-1
TGTGCCTGGAGCCCGGGAAGCGGGGGCACTGAAGCTTTCTTT
CAWSPGSGGTEAFF
>.|.|TRBV13|TRBJ2-5
TGTGCCAGCAGCTTAGGGACATGGGAGACCCAGTACTTC
CASSLGTWETQYF
>.|.|TRBV12-5|TRBJ1-2
TGTGCTAGTGGGTTAGAGGGGGAACGCTACACCTTC
CASGLEGERYTF
>.|.|TRBV11-2|TRBJ2-1
TGTGCCAGCAGTTCCGCCCCGAACCTCCGTGTGCGTGAGCAGTTCTTC
CASSSAPNLRVREQFF
>TRBD2|.|TRBV7-2|TRBJ2-7
TGTGCCAGCAGCCTAACCCGAGGCGGGAGGGGCTACGAGCAGTACTTC
CASSLTRGGRGYEQYF
>TRBD2|once|TRBV27|TRBJ2-1
TGTGCCAGCCAGGGACTAGCGGGGAACAATGAGCAGTTCTTC
CASQGLAGNNEQFF
>.|few|TRBV6-1|TRBJ1-5
TGTGCCAGCAGTGAAAATAGGGGTCAGCCCCAGCATTTT
CASSENRGQPQHF
>TRBD2|.|TRBV7-8|TRBJ2-1
TGTGCCAGCAGCCCGTTTACTAGCGGGAGAGGAAATGAGCAGTTCTTC
CASSPFTSGRGNEQFF
>.|.|TRBV30|TRBJ1-1
TGTGCCTGGAGTGAGGAAGGGAGGGTTTTGGCTGAAGCTTTCTTT
CAWSEEGRVLAEAFF
>.|few|TRBV13|TRBJ1-1
TGTGCCAGCAGCTTAACAGTGAACACTGAAGCTTTCTTT
CASSLTVNTEAFF
>TRBD2|.|TRBV7-8|TRBJ2-7
TGTGCCAGCAGCTTCACTAGCGGGGCCCCCGGCGAGCAGTACTTC
CASSFTSGAPGEQYF
>.|.|TRBV28|TRBJ1-6
TGTGCCAGCAGTTTACCAGGGGCACTTGGCTCACCCCTCCACTTT
CASSLPGALGSPLHF
>.|.|TRBV11-2|TRBJ2-6
TGTGCCAGCAGCTCCCATTCTGGGGCCAACGTCCTGACTTTC
CASSSHSGANVLTF
>.|.|TRBV7-2|TRBJ1-1
TGTGCCAGCAGCCCTGGACAGGAAGCTTTCTTT
CASSPGQEAFF
>.|.|TRBV6-6|TRBJ2-1
TGTGCCAGCAGCTCCAGGGGGGTATCCTACAATGAGCAGTTCTTC
CASSSRGVSYNEQFF
>TRBD1|few|TRBV4-1|TRBJ2-1
TGCGCCAGCAGCCAAGCACAGGGGGCGCCGGGCAATGAGCAGTTCTTC
CASSQAQGAPGNEQFF
>.|.|TRBV7-9|TRBJ2-5
TGTGCCAGCAGCCCCCCTCCGGAGACCCAGTACTTC
CASSPPPETQYF
>.|.|TRBV7-9|TRBJ2-7
TGTGCCAGCACCCAAGCAGGGTCCTACGAGCAGTACTTC
CASTQAGSYEQYF
>.|.|TRBV27|TRBJ1-6
TGTGCCAGCAGTTTATCGTGGCGACAGGCAAATTCACCCCTCCACTTT
CASSLSWRQANSPLHF
>.|.|TRBV28|TRBJ2-1
TGTGCCAGCAGCGGGGATTCCTACAATGAGCAGTTCTTC
CASSGDSYNEQFF
>.|.|TRBV2|TRBJ1-6
TGTGCCAGCAGGGCTGGGACACCTGATTCACCCCTCCACTTT
CASRAGTPDSPLHF
>TRBD1|few|TRBV27|TRBJ2-3
TGTGCCAGCAGTCCCCCCGGACAGGGAACAGATACGCAGTATTTT
CASSPPGQGTDTQYF
>.|.|TRBV11-2|TRBJ2-5
TGTGCCAGCACCCAAAGATGGGTGGGAGAGCAGTACTTC
CASTQRWVGEQYF
>TRBD2|.|TRBV6-5|TRBJ2-5
TGTGCCAGCAGTTACTCGCTACTAGCGGGGGTTGAGACCCAGTACTTC
CASSYSLLAGVETQYF